The 11 T cell receptor beta chains below all came from one sample that was sequenced in a study of OX40 agonist ivuxolimab in advanced cancers. The library was prepared using the immunoSEQ multiplex PCR assay. The immuneACCESS repertoire file appears here via TCRdb, limited to in-frame rearrangements. These files lack a portion of the clones; in checked studies, under half of the deficit traces to unresolved V genes, and the cause of the others is not known. A total of approximately 67,000 clones appear in this sample, less than 90% of them only once. Clones ranked in the top ten supply roughly 2.4% of the sample. Source: CD4+ or CD8+ T cells sorted from blood, taken in a trial of the OX40 agonist ivuxolimab. Receptor source: an adult with an advanced solid tumor such as melanoma, head and neck, liver or kidney cancer.

The chain joins TRBV27 to TRBJ2-5; 9 bases align to TRBD1. With V trimmed by 3 bases and J by 5 bases, 4 bases remained unmatched. CDR3 length equals 14 residues. Germline CDR1 MNHEY, CDR2 SMNVEV (reference sequence). The DNA for the CDR3 is TGTGCCAGCAGTTTTTACAGGGGGCTGGAGACCCAGTACTTC. Its translation: CASSFYRGLETQYF.

This clone was counted between two and nine times. V and J are TRBV5-1 and TRBJ1-1; TRBD1 is a possible D gene (6 bases). Germline loops: CDR1 SGHRS, CDR2 YFSETQ. The CDR3 is 14 amino acids. The V end was cut by 1 base, the J end by 4 bases, with 11 bases between. In DNA form, the CDR3 reads TGCGCCAGCAGCTTGACCACAGGGAGCACTGAAGCTTTCTTT. It specifies CASSLTTGSTEAFF.

By sample share, this clone is medium-sized. J is TRBJ2-5 and V is TRBV5-4, with TRBD2 matching over 11 bases. The J segment lost 0 bases and the V segment lost 0 bases, leaving 1 base of the junction unmatched. This CDR3 contains 16 residues. From germline, CDR1 is SGHNT and CDR2 YYREEE (reference sequence). The CDR3 DNA is TGTGCCAGCAGCTTGGAGGGACTAGCGGACCAAGAGACCCAGTACTTC. Protein: CASSLEGLADQETQYF.

This chain joins TRBV23-1 and TRBJ1-2, with 7 bases fitting TRBD1. TRBV23-1 is recorded as an ORF, its role being uncertain. The V and J ends lost 4 bases and 4 bases, in that order; junction bases with no gene match: 12. The CDR3 spans 16 residues. CDR3 DNA sequence: TGCGCCAGCAGTCGAGCCCGGGGCAGGGGGGGCTATGGCTACACCTTC. Translated: CASSRARGRGGYGYTF.

This clone turned up a few times. The chain joins TRBV7-9 to TRBJ2-7, with 7 bases that match TRBD2. V was clipped by 5 bases and J by 5 bases; unmatched bases: 3. Germline-derived CDR1 and CDR2 are SEHNR and FQNEAQ (reference sequence). This CDR3 region has 12 residues. The CDR3 sequence is CASSPGGDEQYF. CDR3 in DNA: TGTGCCAGCAGCCCTGGGGGGGACGAGCAGTACTTC. The complete variable domain, with remaining parts taken from reference TRBV7-9 and TRBJ2-7, reads DTGVSQNPRHKITKRGQNVTFRCDPISEHNRLYWYRQTLGQGPEFLTYFQNEAQLEKSRLLSDRFSAERPKGSFSTLEIQRTEQGDSAMYLCASSPGGDEQYFGPGTRLTVT.

The chain carries TRBV6-5 and TRBJ1-3, with D possibly being TRBD1 (5 bases). The germline V and J ends were trimmed by 4 bases and 0 bases, with 10 bases remaining between them. CDR1 is MNHEY, CDR2 SVGAGI, per germline. The CDR3 covers 15 residues. CDR3 in amino acids: CASSWGGASGNTIYF. Written as DNA, the CDR3 is TGTGCCAGCAGTTGGGGGGGAGCCTCTGGAAACACCATATATTTT.

The rearrangement joins TRBV27 to TRBJ2-7; D is unresolved. Germline V gene sequence: CDR1 MNHEY, CDR2 SMNVEV (reference sequence). The CDR3 is 14 amino acids. V lost 0 bases to trimming and J lost 6 bases, with 12 bases between them. The CDR3 region has the DNA TGTGCCAGCAGTTTATCGGTCGAGAGGAGCGAGCAGTACTTC. Residues: CASSLSVERSEQYF.

CDR3: CASSIKPGTSGAGAYNEQFF. The CDR3 DNA sequence: TGTGCCAGCAGCATAAAGCCGGGGACTAGCGGGGCGGGGGCCTACAATGAGCAGTTCTTC. This chain links TRBV21-1 with TRBJ2-1; the DNA was not compared with TRBD2, the D call given in the table. TRBV21-1 has pseudogene status. The CDR3 spans 20 residues.

The chain has TRBV7-9 and TRBJ1-5, with 8 bases identical to TRBD1. Trimming took 2 bases from V and 5 from J; bases not matched to a gene: 2. This CDR3 region has 14 residues. Germline V lookup: CDR1 SEHNR, CDR2 FQNEAQ (reference sequence). The CDR3 DNA reads as TGTGCCAGCAGCTTACCAGGGGGCCATCAGCCCCAGCATTTT. Its protein is CASSLPGGHQPQHF. Filled out from reference TRBV7-9 and TRBJ1-5, the complete variable domain reads DTGVSQNPRHKITKRGQNVTFRCDPISEHNRLYWYRQTLGQGPEFLTYFQNEAQLEKSRLLSDRFSAERPKGSFSTLEIQRTEQGDSAMYLCASSLPGGHQPQHFGDGTRLSIL.

This clone was picked up one time. The CDR3 nucleotides read TGTGCCAGCGGGGTCTCTAGCGGCACTTCCTACGAGCAGTACTTC. Translated: CASGVSSGTSYEQYF. The chain is built from TRBV7-8 and TRBJ2-7; 7 bases agree with TRBD2. CDR1 is SGHVS, CDR2 FQNEAQ, per germline. With V trimmed by 8 bases and J by 1 base, 11 bases remained unmatched. The CDR3 is 15 amino acids.

J is TRBJ1-2 and V is TRBV7-9, with unresolved D. Trimming removed 7 bases at V and 2 bases at J, with 20 bases between. The CDR3 loop spans 16 amino acids. CDR1 is SEHNR and CDR2 is FQNEAQ in the germline V gene (reference sequence). This chain's CDR3 is CASTTLVEGGNYGYTF. As DNA, the CDR3 is TGTGCCAGCACCACTCTAGTTGAGGGTGGAAACTATGGCTACACCTTC.